This is a list of T cell receptor beta chains from one sample in a study of blood T cell repertoires in COVID-19. Repertoires were generated with immunoSEQ multiplex PCR, while TCRdb's copy carries only in-frame clones and drops some. The sample yields roughly 240,000 clones, around four fifths seen once. The source material was peripheral blood. The receptors were sampled from a woman in her seventies with acute or convalescent COVID-19. Both conserved end residues are part of each CDR3. D genes are given only for firm matches. The listing skips clone size in some rows; elsewhere it reads once, few, many or a size class.

J gene: TRBJ1-1
CDR3 length: 14
D gene: TRBD1
clone size: -
V gene: TRBV5-1
CDR3 DNA: TGCGCCAGCAGCCAACAGGGGGCTACCACTGAAGCTTTCTTT
CDR3 protein: CASSQQGATTEAFF

J gene: TRBJ1-2
CDR3 length: 14
D gene: TRBD1
clone size: -
V gene: TRBV28
CDR3 DNA: TGTGCCAGCAGTTCACAGGGGAGAGACTATGGCTACACCTTC
CDR3 protein: CASSSQGRDYGYTF

J gene: TRBJ1-4
CDR3 length: 15
D gene: -
clone size: -
V gene: TRBV7-9
CDR3 DNA: TGTGCCAGCAGCTTAGTCGAGGGAACTAATGAAAAACTGTTTTTT
CDR3 protein: CASSLVEGTNEKLFF

J gene: TRBJ1-2
CDR3 length: 17
D gene: -
clone size: -
V gene: TRBV19
CDR3 DNA: TGTGCCAGTAGTATTGGTCAACGATCGGGGGGGGCTGCTGGCTACACCTTC
CDR3 protein: CASSIGQRSGGAAGYTF

J gene: TRBJ1-5
CDR3 length: 14
D gene: -
clone size: -
V gene: TRBV16
CDR3 DNA: TGTGCCAGCAGTCCGACACGGGGTAATCAGCCCCAGCATTTT
CDR3 protein: CASSPTRGNQPQHF

J gene: TRBJ2-3
CDR3 length: 16
D gene: TRBD2
clone size: once
V gene: TRBV3-1/TRBV3-2
CDR3 DNA: TGTGCCAGCAGCCAAGAGAGTATCGGGGGGTCAGATACGCAGTATTTT
CDR3 protein: CASSQESIGGSDTQYF

J gene: TRBJ1-2
CDR3 length: 12
D gene: TRBD1
clone size: -
V gene: TRBV29-1
CDR3 DNA: TGCAGCGCTGCGAAAGACAGGGATGCTTACACCTTC
CDR3 protein: CSAAKDRDAYTF

J gene: TRBJ1-5
CDR3 length: 14
D gene: TRBD1
clone size: few
V gene: TRBV18
CDR3 DNA: TGTGCCAGCTCTCACGACAGGGGAGATCAGCCCCAGCATTTT
CDR3 protein: CASSHDRGDQPQHF

J gene: TRBJ1-3
CDR3 length: 14
D gene: -
clone size: few
V gene: TRBV7-8
CDR3 DNA: TGTGCCAGCAGCTTAGGGGCTACTGGAAACACCATATATTTT
CDR3 protein: CASSLGATGNTIYF

J gene: TRBJ1-2
CDR3 length: 15
D gene: -
clone size: -
V gene: TRBV11-2
CDR3 DNA: TGTGCCAGCAGCTTAGGACAAGGCCTAAGCTATGGCTACACCTTC
CDR3 protein: CASSLGQGLSYGYTF

J gene: TRBJ2-6
CDR3 length: 14
D gene: -
clone size: -
V gene: TRBV7-6
CDR3 DNA: TGTGCCAGCAGCTTAGTAGCTGGGGCCAACGTCCTGACTTTC
CDR3 protein: CASSLVAGANVLTF

J gene: TRBJ1-1
CDR3 length: 14
D gene: -
clone size: -
V gene: TRBV7-9
CDR3 DNA: TGTGCCAGCAGCTTAACCGGGATTAACACTGAAGCTTTCTTT
CDR3 protein: CASSLTGINTEAFF

J gene: TRBJ1-5
CDR3 length: 15
D gene: TRBD1
clone size: few
V gene: TRBV2
CDR3 DNA: TGTGCCAGCAGTTTAAGGACAGGGGGCTTGCAGCCCCAGCATTTT
CDR3 protein: CASSLRTGGLQPQHF

J gene: TRBJ2-3
CDR3 length: 12
D gene: -
clone size: -
V gene: TRBV5-6
CDR3 DNA: TGTGCCAGCAGCTTGCAGACAGATACGCAGTATTTT
CDR3 protein: CASSLQTDTQYF

J gene: TRBJ1-5
CDR3 length: 21
D gene: TRBD1
clone size: few
V gene: TRBV18
CDR3 DNA: TGTGCCAGCTCACCGCGCCCGACAGGGTGGAGCGCCCGGTTGAGCAATCAGCCCCAGCATTTT
CDR3 protein: CASSPRPTGWSARLSNQPQHF

J gene: TRBJ1-3
CDR3 length: 16
D gene: -
clone size: -
V gene: TRBV7-2
CDR3 DNA: TGTGCCAGCAGCTTAGGGGCGGGACCCTCTGGAAACACCATATATTTT
CDR3 protein: CASSLGAGPSGNTIYF

J gene: TRBJ2-1
CDR3 length: 13
D gene: -
clone size: -
V gene: TRBV3-1/TRBV3-2
CDR3 DNA: TGTGCCAGCGGCGGGGAGTTGTACAATGAGCAGTTCTTC
CDR3 protein: CASGGELYNEQFF

J gene: TRBJ1-5
CDR3 length: 16
D gene: TRBD1
clone size: -
V gene: TRBV28
CDR3 DNA: TGTGCCAGCAGTGTCCTCCGGGACAGCAAAAATCAGCCCCAGCATTTT
CDR3 protein: CASSVLRDSKNQPQHF

J gene: TRBJ1-5
CDR3 length: 13
D gene: -
clone size: -
V gene: TRBV19
CDR3 DNA: TGTGCCAGTAGTGACAGTTACAATCAGCCCCAGCATTTT
CDR3 protein: CASSDSYNQPQHF

J gene: TRBJ1-6
CDR3 length: 17
D gene: -
clone size: -
V gene: TRBV30
CDR3 DNA: TGTGCCTGGAGAGGATTGGGGGGTAACACTTATAATTCACCCCTCCACTTT
CDR3 protein: CAWRGLGGNTYNSPLHF